The rows below give T cell receptor beta chains drawn from one sample of a study of T cell responses to AZD1222 COVID-19 vaccine. The data were produced by immunoSEQ multiplex PCR, yet TCRdb's version contains in-frame clones alone and is incomplete. This sample has 110,000 to 150,000 clones, with roughly 90% found just once. This specimen consisted of peripheral blood, obtained 28 days after the second AZD1222 dose. These receptor sequences come from an adult who received the AZD1222 COVID-19 vaccine. The CDR3 runs from the conserved cysteine through the conserved F or W.

j_gene: TRBJ1-5
v_gene: TRBV28
CDR3aa: CASSLFSPNQPQHF

j_gene: TRBJ1-1
v_gene: TRBV28
CDR3aa: CASSRQGVGRTEAFF

j_gene: TRBJ2-1
v_gene: TRBV21-1
CDR3aa: CASSPFYRGYNEQFF

j_gene: TRBJ2-7
v_gene: TRBV14
CDR3aa: CASSQDGSAYEQYF

j_gene: TRBJ2-7
v_gene: TRBV4-3
CDR3aa: CASSPEFGESYEQYF

j_gene: TRBJ2-3
v_gene: TRBV7-9
CDR3aa: CASSLPNTDTQYF

j_gene: TRBJ1-4
v_gene: TRBV11-2
CDR3aa: CASRAGETTNEKLFF

j_gene: TRBJ2-1
v_gene: TRBV9
CDR3aa: CASSVVSQGEAYEQFF

j_gene: TRBJ1-5
v_gene: TRBV5-1
CDR3aa: CASSLDPGRNQPQHF

j_gene: TRBJ1-4
v_gene: TRBV12-3/TRBV12-4
CDR3aa: CASRSGGDEKLFF

j_gene: TRBJ1-2
v_gene: TRBV7-8
CDR3aa: CASSLVEQGYGYTF

j_gene: TRBJ2-5
v_gene: TRBV7-9
CDR3aa: CASSPSSGSHQETQYF

j_gene: TRBJ2-2
v_gene: TRBV5-4
CDR3aa: CASSLVQGDSGELFF

j_gene: TRBJ1-4
v_gene: TRBV19
CDR3aa: CATRDRVVEKLFF

j_gene: TRBJ1-1
v_gene: TRBV28
CDR3aa: CASSFVAPNTEAFF

j_gene: TRBJ1-2
v_gene: TRBV2
CDR3aa: CASGEYGYTF

j_gene: TRBJ1-1
v_gene: TRBV27
CDR3aa: CAIRVGRDTEAFF

j_gene: TRBJ2-2
v_gene: TRBV5-1
CDR3aa: CASSLSGTERFGELFF

j_gene: TRBJ1-5
v_gene: TRBV28
CDR3aa: CASSQPPGDQPQHF

j_gene: TRBJ1-1
v_gene: TRBV19
CDR3aa: CASSFTVLNTEAFF

j_gene: TRBJ1-1
v_gene: TRBV6-2/TRBV6-3
CDR3aa: CASSGGQLINTEAFF

j_gene: TRBJ2-7
v_gene: TRBV29-1
CDR3aa: CSVSGGVLSYEQYF

j_gene: TRBJ1-1
v_gene: TRBV19
CDR3aa: CASSEYRDTEAFF

j_gene: TRBJ2-1
v_gene: TRBV2
CDR3aa: CASSVAEGFGNEQFF

j_gene: TRBJ1-1
v_gene: TRBV5-1
CDR3aa: CASSPRGGGNEAFF

j_gene: TRBJ1-4
v_gene: TRBV30
CDR3aa: CAWSVLREKLFF

j_gene: TRBJ1-3
v_gene: TRBV27
CDR3aa: CASSLTRGGSGNTIYF

j_gene: TRBJ2-3
v_gene: TRBV24-1
CDR3aa: CATSGSGTDTQYF

j_gene: TRBJ2-6
v_gene: TRBV18
CDR3aa: CASSPRVGTGFSGANVLTF

j_gene: TRBJ1-1
v_gene: TRBV28
CDR3aa: CASSPTENTEAFF

j_gene: TRBJ1-1
v_gene: TRBV6-5
CDR3aa: CASSSYTARGTEAFF

j_gene: TRBJ1-3
v_gene: TRBV5-5
CDR3aa: CASSLDLNRLVGGTIYF

j_gene: TRBJ2-7
v_gene: TRBV7-2
CDR3aa: CASSFTGPSSYEQYF

j_gene: TRBJ2-3
v_gene: TRBV7-9
CDR3aa: CASSWDSTDTQYF

j_gene: TRBJ2-7
v_gene: TRBV7-9
CDR3aa: CASSLSYGTGGSYEQYF

j_gene: TRBJ1-1
v_gene: TRBV28
CDR3aa: CASSQWGTGGASEAFF

j_gene: TRBJ2-2
v_gene: TRBV27
CDR3aa: CASSFQAANTGELFF

j_gene: TRBJ1-4
v_gene: TRBV25-1
CDR3aa: CASSDGQARTGKLFF

j_gene: TRBJ2-3
v_gene: TRBV20-1
CDR3aa: CSASGVLAGRVADTQYF

j_gene: TRBJ1-2
v_gene: TRBV5-1
CDR3aa: CASSSDRGQGYGYTF

j_gene: TRBJ1-2
v_gene: TRBV18
CDR3aa: CASSPPSSRYGYTF

j_gene: TRBJ1-2
v_gene: TRBV18
CDR3aa: CASSPPDRGHGYTF

j_gene: TRBJ1-5
v_gene: TRBV6-2/TRBV6-3
CDR3aa: CASSYLGGAGQPQHF

j_gene: TRBJ2-5
v_gene: TRBV5-1
CDR3aa: CASSPAQRTEPQETQYF

j_gene: TRBJ1-2
v_gene: TRBV27
CDR3aa: CASSWGQNYGYTF

j_gene: TRBJ1-4
v_gene: TRBV7-9
CDR3aa: CASSLEGGLNEKLFF

j_gene: TRBJ1-5
v_gene: TRBV7-9
CDR3aa: CASSPNSYSNQPQHF

j_gene: TRBJ2-1
v_gene: TRBV29-1
CDR3aa: CSVEASSYNEQFF

j_gene: TRBJ2-2
v_gene: TRBV7-9
CDR3aa: CASRAPGQEHGELFF

j_gene: TRBJ2-7
v_gene: TRBV5-6
CDR3aa: CASSLGFQGTFSYEQYF